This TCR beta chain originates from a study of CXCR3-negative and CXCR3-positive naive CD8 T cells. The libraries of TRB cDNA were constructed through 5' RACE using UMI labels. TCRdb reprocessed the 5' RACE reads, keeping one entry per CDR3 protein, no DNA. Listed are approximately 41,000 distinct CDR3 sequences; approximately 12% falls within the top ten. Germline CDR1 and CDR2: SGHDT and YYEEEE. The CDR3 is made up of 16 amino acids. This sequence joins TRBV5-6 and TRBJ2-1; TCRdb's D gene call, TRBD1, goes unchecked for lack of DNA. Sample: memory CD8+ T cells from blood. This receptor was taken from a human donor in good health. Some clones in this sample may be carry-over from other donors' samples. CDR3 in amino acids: CASSLGTGHYYNEQCF.